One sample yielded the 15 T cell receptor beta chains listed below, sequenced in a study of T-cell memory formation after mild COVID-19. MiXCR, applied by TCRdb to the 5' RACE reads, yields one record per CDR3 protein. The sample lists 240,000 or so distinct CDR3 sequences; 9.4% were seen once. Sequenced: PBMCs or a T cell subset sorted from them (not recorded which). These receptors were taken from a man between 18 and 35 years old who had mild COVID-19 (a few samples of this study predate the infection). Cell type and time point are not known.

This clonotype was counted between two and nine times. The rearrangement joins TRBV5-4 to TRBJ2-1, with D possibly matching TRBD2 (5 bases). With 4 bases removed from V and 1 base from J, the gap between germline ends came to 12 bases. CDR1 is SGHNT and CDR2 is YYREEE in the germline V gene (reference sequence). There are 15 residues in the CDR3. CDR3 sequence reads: CASSPGIGSYNEQFF. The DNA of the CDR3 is TGTGCCAGCAGCCCCGGGATAGGGTCCTACAATGAGCAGTTCTTC.

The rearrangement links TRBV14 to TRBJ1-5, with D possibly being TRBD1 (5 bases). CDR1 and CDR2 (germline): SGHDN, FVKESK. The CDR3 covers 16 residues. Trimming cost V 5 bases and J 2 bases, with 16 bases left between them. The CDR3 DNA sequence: TGTGCCAGCAGCAAAAAGAGGGGTCTTGGCAATCAGCCCCAGCATTTT. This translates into CASSKKRGLGNQPQHF.

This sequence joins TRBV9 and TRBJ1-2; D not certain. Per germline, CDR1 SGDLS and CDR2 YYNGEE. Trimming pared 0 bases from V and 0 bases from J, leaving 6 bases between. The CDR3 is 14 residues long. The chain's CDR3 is CASSVAITNYGYTF. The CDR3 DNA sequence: TGTGCCAGCAGCGTAGCTATAACTAACTATGGCTACACCTTC.

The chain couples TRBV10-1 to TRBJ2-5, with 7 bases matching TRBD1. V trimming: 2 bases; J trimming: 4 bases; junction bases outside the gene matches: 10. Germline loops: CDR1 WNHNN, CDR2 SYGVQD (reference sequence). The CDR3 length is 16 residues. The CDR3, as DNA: TGCGCCAGCAGTGAGGGTTCGAGGGGGCGCGGAGAGACCCAGTACTTC. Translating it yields CASSEGSRGRGETQYF.

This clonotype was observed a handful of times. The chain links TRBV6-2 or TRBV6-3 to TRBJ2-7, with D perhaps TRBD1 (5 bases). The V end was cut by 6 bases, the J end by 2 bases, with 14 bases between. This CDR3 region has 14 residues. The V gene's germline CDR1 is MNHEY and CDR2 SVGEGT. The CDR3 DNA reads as TGTGCCAGCAGAAGACAGTCCTTCCCCTACGAGCAGTACGTC. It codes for CASRRQSFPYEQYV.

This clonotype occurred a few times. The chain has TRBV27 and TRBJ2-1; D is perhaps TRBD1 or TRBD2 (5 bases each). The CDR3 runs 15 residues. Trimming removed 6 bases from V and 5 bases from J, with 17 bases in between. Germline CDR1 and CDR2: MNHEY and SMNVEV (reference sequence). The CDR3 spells CASSRGGIGDNEQFF. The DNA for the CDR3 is TGTGCCAGCAGCCGGGGCGGAATTGGCGACAATGAGCAGTTCTTC.

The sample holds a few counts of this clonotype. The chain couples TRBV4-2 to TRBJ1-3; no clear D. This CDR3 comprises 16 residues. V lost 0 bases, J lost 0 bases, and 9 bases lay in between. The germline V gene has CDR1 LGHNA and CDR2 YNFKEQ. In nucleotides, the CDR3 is TGTGCCAGCAGCCAAGAATCGCGGGGCTCTGGAAACACCATATATTTT. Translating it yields CASSQESRGSGNTIYF.

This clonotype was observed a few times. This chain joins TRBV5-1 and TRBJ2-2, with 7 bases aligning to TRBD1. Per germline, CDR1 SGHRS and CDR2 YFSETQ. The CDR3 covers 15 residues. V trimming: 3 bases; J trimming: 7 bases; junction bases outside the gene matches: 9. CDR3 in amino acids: CASSWRQGQDGELFF. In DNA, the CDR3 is TGCGCCAGCAGCTGGCGACAGGGTCAGGACGGGGAGCTGTTTTTT.

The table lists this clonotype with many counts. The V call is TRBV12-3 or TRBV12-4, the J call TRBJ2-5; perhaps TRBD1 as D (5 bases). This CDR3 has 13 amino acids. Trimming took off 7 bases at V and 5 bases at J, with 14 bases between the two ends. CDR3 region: CASTPEGVETQYF. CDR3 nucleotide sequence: TGTGCCAGCACCCCTGAAGGGGTTGAGACCCAGTACTTC.

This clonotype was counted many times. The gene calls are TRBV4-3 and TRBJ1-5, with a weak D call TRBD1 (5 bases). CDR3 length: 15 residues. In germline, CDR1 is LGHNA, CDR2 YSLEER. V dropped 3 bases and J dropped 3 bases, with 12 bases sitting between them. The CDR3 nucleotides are TGCGCCAGCAGCCAGGAGACAGCCCCCAATCAGCCCCAGCATTTT. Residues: CASSQETAPNQPQHF.

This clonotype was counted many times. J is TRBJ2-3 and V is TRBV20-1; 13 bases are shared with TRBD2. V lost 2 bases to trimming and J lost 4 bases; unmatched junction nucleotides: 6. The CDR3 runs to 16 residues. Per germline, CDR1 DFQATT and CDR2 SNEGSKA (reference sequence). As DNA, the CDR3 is TGCAGTGCTAGACCACTAGCGGGGGGGCTCGCAGATACGCAGTATTTT. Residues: CSARPLAGGLADTQYF.

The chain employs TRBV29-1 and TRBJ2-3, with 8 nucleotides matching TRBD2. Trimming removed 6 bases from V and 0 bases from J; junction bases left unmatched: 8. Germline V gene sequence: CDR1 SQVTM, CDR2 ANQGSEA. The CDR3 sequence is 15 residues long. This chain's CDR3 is CSVPRGGLSTDTQYF. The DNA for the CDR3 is TGCAGCGTGCCCCGGGGGGGGCTTAGCACAGATACGCAGTATTTT.

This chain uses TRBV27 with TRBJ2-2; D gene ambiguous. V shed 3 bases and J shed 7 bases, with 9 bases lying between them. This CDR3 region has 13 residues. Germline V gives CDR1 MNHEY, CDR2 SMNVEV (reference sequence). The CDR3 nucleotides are TGTGCCAGCAGTTTCCATCTGCGCGGGGAGCTGTTTTTT. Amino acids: CASSFHLRGELFF.

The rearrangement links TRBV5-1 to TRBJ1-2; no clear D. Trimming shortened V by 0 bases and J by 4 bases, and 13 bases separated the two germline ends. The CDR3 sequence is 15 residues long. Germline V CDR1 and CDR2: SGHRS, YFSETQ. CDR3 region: CASSLGALLGYGYTF. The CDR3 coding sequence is TGCGCCAGCAGCTTGGGGGCCCTACTGGGCTATGGCTACACCTTC.

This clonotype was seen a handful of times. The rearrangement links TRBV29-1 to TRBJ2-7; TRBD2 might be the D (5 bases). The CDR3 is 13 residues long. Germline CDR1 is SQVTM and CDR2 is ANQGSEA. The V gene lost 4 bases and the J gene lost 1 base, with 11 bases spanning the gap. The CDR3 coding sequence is TGCAGCGTTGTACCCCCGGGGTCCTACGAGCAGTACTTC. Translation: CSVVPPGSYEQYF.